Below, 24 T cell receptor beta chains from the same sample are listed, as sequenced in a study of blood T cell repertoires in COVID-19. Some clones are missing from TCRdb's copy, which holds only in-frame ones; the method was immunoSEQ multiplex PCR. The sample holds fewer than 250,000 clones, around 80% seen once. Material for sequencing was peripheral blood. The receptors stem from a woman between 50 and 59 years old with acute or convalescent COVID-19.

The rearrangement joins TRBV30 to TRBJ1-1; TRBD1 agrees at 7 bases. The germline CDR1 and CDR2 sequences are GTSNPN and SVGIG (reference sequence). V lost 8 bases and J lost 1; bases outside the gene matches: 4. CDR3 length: 12 residues. The CDR3 region has the DNA TGTGCCGGGGACAGAGCGAACACTGAAGCTTTCTTT. Translating it yields CAGDRANTEAFF.

The J gene is TRBJ1-4, the V gene TRBV28, with a weak D call TRBD1 (5 bases). The CDR3 sequence is 16 residues long. The germline CDR1 and CDR2 sequences are MDHEN and SYDVKM. Trimming shortened V by 2 bases and J by 4 bases, and 14 bases separated the two germline ends. CDR3 nucleotides: TGTGCCAGCAGTTTAGGAGGGGCGGGTAATAATGAAAAACTGTTTTTT. It yields the protein CASSLGGAGNNEKLFF.

This chain joins TRBV19 and TRBJ2-3; 7 bases agree with TRBD1. Germline V lookup: CDR1 LNHDA, CDR2 SQIVND (reference sequence). The ends lost 3 bases at V and 8 bases at J; junction bases unmatched: 8. The CDR3 contains 14 residues. CDR3 loop: CASSIGQDGVTQYF. The CDR3 DNA follows: TGTGCCAGTAGTATCGGACAGGATGGGGTTACGCAGTATTTT.

This chain connects TRBV19 to TRBJ2-1; D is unresolved. Germline V gene sequence: CDR1 LNHDA, CDR2 SQIVND (reference sequence). Trimming shortened V by 5 bases and J by 5 bases, and 4 bases separated the two germline ends. The CDR3 is made up of 11 amino acids. DNA for the CDR3: TGTGCCAGTAGTTTTAACAATGAGCAGTTCTTC. This codes for CASSFNNEQFF. Combining the CDR3 with reference TRBV19 and TRBJ2-1 gives the whole variable domain DGGITQSPKYLFRKEGQNVTLSCEQNLNHDAMYWYRQDPGQGLRLIYYSQIVNDFQKGDIAEGYSVSREKKESFPLTVTSAQKNPTAFYLCASSFNNEQFFGPGTRLTVL.

This chain links TRBV19 with TRBJ2-2; TRBD2 might be the D (6 bases). The germline V gene encodes CDR1 LNHDA and CDR2 SQIVND (reference sequence). Trimming stripped 7 bases from V and 4 bases from J, with 16 bases between. This CDR3 has 15 amino acids. CDR3 amino acids: CASMGTPIRTGELFF. CDR3 coding DNA: TGTGCCAGTATGGGGACTCCGATTCGCACCGGGGAGCTGTTTTTT.

The table lists this clone with a few counts. The genes are TRBV6-2 or TRBV6-3 and TRBJ2-2; the match to TRBD2 covers 14 bases. V lost 4 bases and J lost 2; bases outside the gene matches: 12. Per germline, CDR1 MNHEY and CDR2 SVGEGT. The CDR3 runs to 20 residues. The CDR3 sequence is CASSSLLGTSGSGNTGELFF. In DNA, the CDR3 is TGTGCCAGCAGTTCACTCCTCGGGACTAGCGGGAGTGGTAACACCGGGGAGCTGTTTTTT.

This chain joins TRBV7-9 and TRBJ1-2; 7 bases line up with TRBD1. The J segment lost 4 bases and the V segment lost 5 bases, leaving 1 base of the junction unmatched. Germline V gene lookup returns CDR1 SEHNR and CDR2 FQNEAQ (reference sequence). There are 12 residues in the CDR3. In nucleotides, the CDR3 is TGTGCCAGCAGCACAGGGGTCTATGGCTACACCTTC. It is translated as CASSTGVYGYTF.

There are a few counts of this clone. V gene TRBV14 combines with J gene TRBJ2-3; D not certain. The CDR3 has 14 amino acids. V lost 0 bases and J lost 2, with 6 bases in between. Per germline, CDR1 SGHDN and CDR2 FVKESK. The CDR3 nucleotides read TGTGCCAGCAGCCAAGATCTACCCACAGATACGCAGTATTTT. The encoded protein is CASSQDLPTDTQYF.

V is TRBV6-5 and J is TRBJ2-7, with 10 bases lining up with TRBD1. The CDR3 extends over 15 amino acids. Germline assignment: CDR1 MNHEY and CDR2 SVGAGI. V shed 6 bases and J 6 bases; nucleotides not matched to a gene: 11. In DNA, the CDR3 is TGTGCCAGCAGGAGGGGACAGGGGAGTGTACGCGAGCAGTACTTC. Translating it yields CASRRGQGSVREQYF.

The rearrangement links TRBV9 to TRBJ2-3; TRBD2 aligns across 7 bases. The CDR3 covers 14 residues. Losses at the gene ends were 1 base for V and 4 bases for J; bases not matched to a gene: 3. Germline lookup yields CDR1 SGDLS and CDR2 YYNGEE. The CDR3 sequence is CASSVSRGADTQYF. CDR3 DNA sequence: TGTGCCAGCAGCGTATCTCGGGGGGCAGATACGCAGTATTTT.

J is TRBJ2-5 and V is TRBV28; 11 nucleotides match TRBD1. V gave up 2 bases and J gave up 4 bases; unmatched junction bases: 9. CDR1 and CDR2 from the germline V gene are MDHEN and SYDVKM. The CDR3 extends over 17 amino acids. CDR3 loop: CASSLRGQGARGETQYF. The CDR3 DNA reads TGTGCCAGCAGTTTACGAGGACAGGGGGCGCGCGGAGAGACCCAGTACTTC.

This clone was seen more than once but under ten times. V is TRBV6-5 and J is TRBJ1-2, with 8 positions matching TRBD1. Germline CDR1 reads MNHEY; CDR2 reads SVGAGI. The CDR3 length is 14 residues. Trimming at V came to 6 bases and at J to 0 bases, leaving 3 bases not matched to a gene. CDR3: CASRGQETNYGYTF. The CDR3 nucleotides read TGTGCCAGCAGGGGACAGGAGACTAACTATGGCTACACCTTC.

The chain links TRBV12-2 to TRBJ1-2. TRBV12-2 is reported as a pseudogene. The length of the CDR3 is 18 residues. In DNA form, the CDR3 reads TGTGCAAGTCGCTTAGTTATCCGGCGGAGGGTCTTCCTCTATGGCTACACCTTC. Its translation: CASRLVIRRRVFLYGYTF.

In its sample, this clone was seen once. The rearrangement joins TRBV10-3 to TRBJ2-5; TRBD2 might be the D (6 bases). Trimming removed 6 bases at V and 4 bases at J, with 21 bases between. The germline gives CDR1 ENHRY, CDR2 SYGVKD. CDR3 length: 16 amino acids. CDR3 amino acids: CAISLEGGLWTETQYF. Here the CDR3 DNA reads TGTGCCATCAGCCTGGAGGGTGGTCTATGGACAGAGACCCAGTACTTC.

This clone was observed a single time. The chain is built from TRBV20-1 and TRBJ1-2; D is unclear. The V gene's germline CDR1 is DFQATT and CDR2 SNEGSKA (reference sequence). This CDR3 is 13 amino acids long. V lost 3 bases and J 1 base, leaving 9 bases between the germline ends. CDR3 DNA sequence: TGCAGTGCTAGTCCCAGTCGTAACTATGGCTACACCTTC. Translation: CSASPSRNYGYTF.

J is TRBJ1-1 and V is TRBV4-3; 8 nucleotides line up with TRBD1. The CDR3 is 15 amino acids. From germline, CDR1 is LGHNA and CDR2 YSLEER. Unmatched junction bases numbered 5, after V lost 0 bases and J lost 5 bases. Here the CDR3 DNA reads TGCGCCAGCAGCCAAGAGGACAGGGTGGGAACTGAAGCTTTCTTT. Amino acids: CASSQEDRVGTEAFF.

The chain joins TRBV20-1 to TRBJ1-2; no clear D gene. The V gene's germline CDR1 is DFQATT and CDR2 SNEGSKA (reference sequence). The V and J ends lost 7 bases and 3 bases respectively, with 9 bases between them. The CDR3 contains 11 residues. The DNA for the CDR3 is TGCAGTGTTAGGGAGGACTATGGCTACACCTTC. It is translated as CSVREDYGYTF.

In this sample, this clone turned up many times. The chain recombines TRBV6-5 with TRBJ1-2, with a tentative D call TRBD1 (5 bases). Trimming left V 6 bases short and J 4 bases short, with 12 bases between. Germline assignment: CDR1 MNHEY and CDR2 SVGAGI. The CDR3 totals 13 residues. DNA for the CDR3: TGTGCCAGCAGGCCCGGGACTGTCTATGGCTACACCTTC. Protein product: CASRPGTVYGYTF.

For this clone: Other DNA sequences within the sample encode an identical CDR3. This chain connects TRBV18 to TRBJ2-1; 12 bases map to TRBD2. With V trimmed by 3 bases and J by 6 bases, 0 bases remained unmatched. The CDR3 spans 14 residues. CDR1 KGHSH and CDR2 LQKENI come from the germline V gene. The DNA for the CDR3 is TGTGCCAGCTCACCGGGACTAGCGGGCAATGAGCAGTTCTTC. Encoded protein: CASSPGLAGNEQFF.

The rearrangement joins TRBV6-5 to TRBJ2-5; the D gene is possibly TRBD1 (6 bases). Germline V CDR1 and CDR2: MNHEY, SVGAGI. The CDR3 spans 13 residues. V gave up 5 bases and J gave up 11 bases, with 18 bases separating them. The CDR3 spells CASSPHLDRPQYF. CDR3 nucleotide sequence: TGTGCCAGCAGTCCCCACCTAGACAGGCCGCAGTACTTC.

The gene calls are TRBV30 and TRBJ2-1; weak D call: TRBD1 (6 bases). CDR1 and CDR2 (germline): GTSNPN, SVGIG (reference sequence). V gave up 5 bases and J gave up 6 bases, with 14 bases separating them. There are 13 residues in the CDR3. The CDR3 spells CAWLTGMGNEQFF. CDR3 DNA: TGTGCCTGGCTAACAGGGATGGGCAATGAGCAGTTCTTC.

DNA for the CDR3: TGTGCCTGGAGTTCCCCGACAGGGGGAAATGAAAAACTGTTTTTT. Its translation is CAWSSPTGGNEKLFF. The chain links TRBV30 to TRBJ1-4; 9 nucleotides line up with TRBD1. This CDR3 contains 15 residues. Trimming cost V 2 bases and J 5 bases; bases outside gene matches: 6. Germline V lookup: CDR1 GTSNPN, CDR2 SVGIG (reference sequence).

The CDR3, as DNA: TGTGCCAGCAGCCAAGATCAAGCGACAGGTCAGCCCCAGCATTTT. This translates into CASSQDQATGQPQHF. The rearrangement joins TRBV3-1 (or the pseudogene TRBV3-2) to TRBJ1-5, with TRBD1 as a possible D gene (6 bases). Germline V gene lookup returns CDR1 LGHDT and CDR2 YNNKEL (reference sequence). Between the trimmed V and J ends, which lost 0 bases and 6 bases, there was a span of 12 bases. This CDR3 has 15 amino acids.

This clone was detected once. V usage is TRBV11-2 and J usage is TRBJ2-7; 7 bases match TRBD1. The trim removed 0 bases at V and 3 bases at J, leaving 5 bases unmatched. Germline V gene sequence: CDR1 SGHAT, CDR2 FQNNGV. CDR3 length: 15 residues. CDR3 in DNA: TGTGCCAGCAGCTTAGATAGGGGGCCTTTCTACGAGCAGTACTTC. This codes for CASSLDRGPFYEQYF.